A selection of T cell receptor beta chains follows, all from one sample in a study of beta chain features in type 1 diabetes. Produced via immunoSEQ multiplex PCR; TCRdb's table is partial and in-frame only. The sample lists about 660,000 clones, about 14% occurring once. Sequencing used naive CD4+ T cells from blood. The receptors were gathered from a man between 18 and 35 years old with type 1 diabetes. CDR3s include the opening cysteine and the closing phenylalanine or tryptophan. The order of the fields is D gene, V gene, J gene, clone size, CDR3 protein, CDR3 DNA. The D gene is left open where the match is weak. A row's size may be missing; if present it is once, few, many or a size class.

D: -; V: TRBV18; J: TRBJ2-7; size: -; CDR3: CASSPGLFYEQYF; DNA: TGTGCCAGCTCCCCCGGACTATTCTACGAGCAGTACTTC
D: -; V: TRBV28; J: TRBJ1-2; size: -; CDR3: CASNSGNYGYTF; DNA: TGTGCCAGCAACTCAGGGAACTATGGCTACACCTTC
D: -; V: TRBV5-6; J: TRBJ2-5; size: few; CDR3: CASSFSLTLQETQYF; DNA: TGTGCCAGCAGCTTCTCCTTGACCCTCCAAGAGACCCAGTACTTC
D: TRBD1; V: TRBV30; J: TRBJ2-3; size: few; CDR3: CAWTLRGRDTQYF; DNA: TGTGCCTGGACATTGAGGGGGCGAGATACGCAGTATTTT
D: -; V: TRBV6-4; J: TRBJ2-3; size: few; CDR3: CASSAPGADTQYF; DNA: TGTGCCAGCAGCGCCCCCGGGGCAGATACGCAGTATTTT
D: -; V: TRBV6-6; J: TRBJ2-2; size: -; CDR3: CASLEGHNTGELFF; DNA: TGTGCCAGCTTAGAAGGGCACAACACCGGGGAGCTGTTTTTT
D: TRBD1; V: TRBV18; J: TRBJ1-2; size: -; CDR3: CASSPPSGTVTYGYTF; DNA: TGTGCCAGCTCACCACCGTCCGGGACAGTCACCTATGGCTACACCTTC
D: TRBD1; V: TRBV5-4; J: TRBJ2-1; size: few; CDR3: CASSSRTQGAYEQFF; DNA: TGTGCCAGCAGCTCCAGAACACAGGGGGCATATGAGCAGTTCTTC
D: TRBD1; V: TRBV2; J: TRBJ1-4; size: -; CDR3: CASSAATGDEKLFF; DNA: TGTGCCAGCAGTGCTGCGACAGGGGATGAAAAACTGTTTTTT
D: TRBD1; V: TRBV5-1; J: TRBJ2-2; size: few; CDR3: CASTTGANTGELFF; DNA: TGCGCCAGCACGACAGGGGCGAACACCGGGGAGCTGTTTTTT
D: TRBD2; V: TRBV30; J: TRBJ2-5; size: -; CDR3: CAWTGGFEETQYF; DNA: TGTGCCTGGACGGGAGGGTTCGAAGAGACCCAGTACTTC
D: TRBD1; V: TRBV25-1; J: TRBJ2-1; size: few; CDR3: CASSEFSGQGKRDEQFF; DNA: TGTGCCAGCAGTGAATTCTCTGGACAGGGGAAAAGGGATGAGCAGTTCTTC
D: -; V: TRBV6-6; J: TRBJ2-5; size: -; CDR3: CASKIGQETQYF; DNA: TGTGCCAGCAAAATAGGTCAAGAGACCCAGTACTTC
D: -; V: TRBV30; J: TRBJ2-6; size: -; CDR3: CAWSVPKAGGGANVLTF; DNA: TGTGCCTGGAGTGTACCCAAGGCGGGCGGAGGGGCCAACGTCCTGACTTTC
D: -; V: TRBV7-2; J: TRBJ2-7; size: few; CDR3: CASSRSSYEQYF; DNA: TGTGCCAGCAGTCGGAGCTCCTACGAGCAGTACTTC
D: -; V: TRBV5-8; J: TRBJ2-4; size: -; CDR3: CASSSTGGSTKNIQYF; DNA: TGTGCCAGCAGCTCGACAGGAGGCTCGACCAAAAACATTCAGTACTTC
D: -; V: TRBV4-1; J: TRBJ2-4; size: -; CDR3: CASSQEGLAKNIQYF; DNA: TGCGCCAGCAGCCAAGAGGGACTAGCCAAAAACATTCAGTACTTC
D: TRBD1; V: TRBV6-5; J: TRBJ1-1; size: few; CDR3: CASSYSGQGGTEAFF; DNA: TGTGCCAGCAGTTACTCCGGACAGGGAGGAACTGAAGCTTTCTTT
D: TRBD1; V: TRBV7-9; J: TRBJ2-7; size: -; CDR3: CASSLGRQGGYYEQYF; DNA: TGTGCCAGCAGCTTGGGGCGACAGGGTGGGTACTACGAGCAGTACTTC
D: -; V: TRBV2; J: TRBJ2-6; size: few; CDR3: CASNAASGANVLTF; DNA: TGTGCCAGCAATGCGGCCTCCGGGGCCAACGTCCTGACTTTC
D: -; V: TRBV7-9; J: TRBJ2-5; size: few; CDR3: CASSSSGPGGETQYF; DNA: TGTGCCAGCAGCTCGAGCGGTCCAGGCGGAGAGACCCAGTACTTC
D: TRBD2; V: TRBV5-1; J: TRBJ2-7; size: -; CDR3: CASSFGGTDEQYF; DNA: TGCGCCAGCAGCTTCGGGGGGACGGACGAGCAGTACTTC
D: -; V: TRBV5-6; J: TRBJ2-7; size: -; CDR3: CASSPQGPYEQYF; DNA: TGTGCCAGCAGCCCACAGGGACCCTACGAGCAGTACTTC